The T cell receptor (beta chain) under discussion was sequenced for a study of OX40 agonist ivuxolimab in advanced cancers. Findings of the study overall: More expanded clones were seen, on average, in CD8+ T cells than in CD4+.

In germline, CDR1 is ENHRY, CDR2 SYGVKD. This CDR3 is 12 amino acids long. V was clipped by 2 bases and J by 6 bases, with 6 bases between them. Remarks on this clone: What it recognizes is unknown.

The data were produced by immunoSEQ multiplex PCR, yet TCRdb's version contains in-frame clones alone and is incomplete. This table has tens of thousands of clones, approximately 80% appearing once. The sequence was obtained from an adult with an advanced solid tumor such as melanoma, head and neck, liver or kidney cancer. The chain uses TRBV10-3 and TRBJ2-3, with D hard to call. The material sequenced was CD4+ or CD8+ T cells sorted from blood, taken in a trial of the OX40 agonist ivuxolimab. The CDR3 DNA reads TGTGCCATCAGTGAGGCGACTGATACGCAGTATTTT. This sequence encodes CAISEATDTQYF.